Included here is one T cell receptor beta chain sequence, with context. Its antigen is unidentified. In germline, CDR1 is MGHDK, CDR2 SYGVNS. The CDR3 consists of 15 residues. The V segment lost 5 bases and the J segment 6 bases; nucleotides outside the gene matches: 9. This specimen belongs to a study of shared clonotypes between healthy human individuals. The overall study: Plates per donor: three CD4 naive, three CD4 memory, two CD8 naive, one CD8 memory. Overall study results and limits: Generation probabilities of non-shared clonotypes were lower (relative to those shared by all four donors).

In the naive CD8 group, cells lacked CD45RO and were positively selected for CCR7, so terminally differentiated effector memory CD45RA+ cells were left out. The authors split each subset's genomic DNA evenly across several immunoSEQ plates. Original methodology: Junction-only immunoSEQ data arrived without quality scores, meaning filtering differed. Produced via immunoSEQ multiplex PCR; TCRdb's table is partial and in-frame only. From that table come the V and J calls and clone size; the DNA was used to work out D and trimming. The sample holds a few million clones, about 94% seen once. Material for sequencing was naive CD8+ T cells from PBMCs. This chain connects TRBV25-1 to TRBJ1-4, with 7 bases lining up with TRBD1. The clonotype was recovered from a man aged 18 to 29 in good health. Some clones in this sample may be carry-over from other donors' samples. CDR3 in DNA: TGTGCCAGCAGTAGACCGGGACAGTGGGATGAAAAACTGTTTTTT. This gives the protein CASSRPGQWDEKLFF.